These T cell receptor beta chains were read from a single sample in a study of T cells in localized non-small cell lung cancer. TCRdb's copy holds only in-frame clones and misses some; the assay was immunoSEQ multiplex PCR. This sample yields tens of thousands of clones, of which roughly 89% are seen a single time; about 7.7% belongs to the top ten. This sample comprised peripheral blood, obtained before any cancer treatment. The receptors come from a woman aged 40-69 years with stage I lung adenocarcinoma. Both conserved end residues are part of each CDR3. D genes are given only for firm matches. Only some rows state a clone size, as once, few, many or a class for expanded clones.

d_call clone_size j_call v_call cdr3_nt cdr3_aa
- - TRBJ1-2 TRBV4-2 TGTGCCAGCAGCCACCAGGGCTCCGCTAACTATGGCTACACCTTC CASSHQGSANYGYTF
- - TRBJ1-5 TRBV28 TGTGCCAGCAGTTTAGCTAAAGGGGGTCATCAGCCCCAGCATTTT CASSLAKGGHQPQHF
- - TRBJ2-5 TRBV6-5 TGTGCCAGCAGTTACTCACGGGGGATTGGTCGGGAGACCCAGTACTTC CASSYSRGIGRETQYF
- - TRBJ1-1 TRBV18 TGTGCCAGCTCATCACTCGGGACGGCGGGCACTGAAGCTTTCTTT CASSSLGTAGTEAFF
TRBD2 - TRBJ2-3 TRBV7-2 TGTGCCAGCAGCTCGGGGACTAGCGGGGGGGCGATAGATACGCAGTATTTT CASSSGTSGGAIDTQYF
TRBD1 - TRBJ1-1 TRBV6-1 TGTGCCAGCGACAGGGGGGAGAACACTGAAGCTTTCTTT CASDRGENTEAFF
TRBD2 - TRBJ2-7 TRBV5-5 TGTGCCAGCAGCTTAGAAGCGGGGGCGGCCTACGAGCAGTACTTC CASSLEAGAAYEQYF
- - TRBJ2-3 TRBV21-1 TGTGCCAGCAGCACTCGCCCCCCGGGACTAGCGGGGACCGACACAGATACGCAGTATTTT CASSTRPPGLAGTDTDTQYF
- - TRBJ1-4 TRBV27 TGTGCCAGCAGTTTCCCCGGGGTTGGTGAAAAACTGTTTTTT CASSFPGVGEKLFF
TRBD2 - TRBJ2-1 TRBV7-2 TGTGCCAGCAGAACCGGGACTAGCGCGATCAATGAGCAGTTCTTC CASRTGTSAINEQFF
TRBD1 - TRBJ1-2 TRBV4-2 TGTGCCAGCAGCCCAAGGACAGGGGGCCACTATGGCTACACCTTC CASSPRTGGHYGYTF
TRBD1 few TRBJ1-5 TRBV28 TGTGCCAGCAGCTTGAGACAGGGAGGACAGCCCCAGCATTTT CASSLRQGGQPQHF
- few TRBJ2-3 TRBV6-1 TGTGCCAGCAGCGCGCCAAGTGGGACAGATACGCAGTATTTT CASSAPSGTDTQYF
- - TRBJ2-1 TRBV7-7 TGTGCTAGCAGCCCGACGAGTTCGGTGGGTGAGCAGTTCTTC CASSPTSSVGEQFF
- - TRBJ2-7 TRBV2 TGTGCCAGCAGTGGGCTCTGGGGGTCGGTTGAGCAGTACTTC CASSGLWGSVEQYF
- - TRBJ1-5 TRBV15 TGTGCCACCAGCAGAGATAGGGGAGCCCAGCATTTT CATSRDRGAQHF
- - TRBJ1-6 TRBV7-2 TGTGCCAGCAGCTTTTCAGGGTATTCACCCCTCCACTTT CASSFSGYSPLHF
- - TRBJ1-5 TRBV2 TGTGCCAGCAGAGCAGACAGGTCGAGGAGCAATCAGCCCCAGCATTTT CASRADRSRSNQPQHF
- - TRBJ1-1 TRBV21-1 TGTGCCAGCCGAATATATAGACTCCTGGTGGTCACTGAAGCTTTCTTT CASRIYRLLVVTEAFF
TRBD1 - TRBJ2-7 TRBV28 TGTGCCAGCAGTCAACCGGGACAGGACAGGCAGTACTTC CASSQPGQDRQYF
- - TRBJ2-7 TRBV11-3 TGTGCCAGCAGCCGGAACCAGGACTCCTACGAGCAGTACTTC CASSRNQDSYEQYF
TRBD2 - TRBJ2-7 TRBV7-9 TGTGCCAGCAGCTATACTTCGCGGGGGAAGGACTACGAGCAGTACTTC CASSYTSRGKDYEQYF
TRBD1 - TRBJ1-1 TRBV10-2 TGCGCCAGCAGTGAAACCCCGGGACAGGGGTACACTGAAGCTTTCTTT CASSETPGQGYTEAFF
- once TRBJ1-6 TRBV7-3 TGTGCCAGCAGGTCCGTTGGCAGTAATTCACCCCTCCACTTT CASRSVGSNSPLHF
- - TRBJ1-2 TRBV11-2 TGTGCCAGCAGCGGAACGGCTGGCTACACCTTC CASSGTAGYTF
TRBD1 - TRBJ2-5 TRBV5-1 TGCGCCAGCAGCACGGACAGGGCAGAGACCCAGTACTTC CASSTDRAETQYF
- few TRBJ1-2 TRBV28 TGTGCCAGCAGTCGGACAGAGGATGGCTACACCTTC CASSRTEDGYTF
- few TRBJ2-7 TRBV18 TGTGCCAGCTCACCACCGGGGCGGAGGAACGAGCAGTACTTC CASSPPGRRNEQYF
- - TRBJ1-2 TRBV7-3 TGTGCCAGCAGGAACGGGACATGGAGGGGCTACACCTTC CASRNGTWRGYTF
- - TRBJ2-3 TRBV11-3 TGTGCCAGCAGCTTAGACAGGGATTTGAATACGCAGTATTTT CASSLDRDLNTQYF
- - TRBJ1-3 TRBV14 TGTGCCAGCAGAGGCAGGGGAGAAGGAAACACCATATATTTT CASRGRGEGNTIYF
TRBD1 - TRBJ1-4 TRBV7-9 TGTGCCAGCAGCTTCGAGGGACAGGGTTATGAAAAACTGTTTTTT CASSFEGQGYEKLFF
- - TRBJ2-5 TRBV7-9 TGTGCCAGCGGTCCCAAACAGGGCGAGACCCAGTACTTC CASGPKQGETQYF
- - TRBJ1-4 TRBV7-9 TGTGCCAGCAGCTCCTCAGGGGTCGTCACTAATGAAAAACTGTTTTTT CASSSSGVVTNEKLFF
- - TRBJ2-1 TRBV7-8 TGTGCCAGCAGCTTTGACCGGGAGTACAATGAGCAGTTCTTC CASSFDREYNEQFF
- - TRBJ2-7 TRBV4-2 TGTGCCAGCAGCCATCCGGGCTCCTACGAGCAGTACTTC CASSHPGSYEQYF